The clone carrying this T cell receptor (beta chain) was observed a handful of times. Its antigen is not known. This sample is drawn from a study of CD8 T cells in ankylosing spondylitis. V lost 4 bases and J lost 5, with 9 bases in between. Germline V gene sequence: CDR1 SGHDT, CDR2 YYEEEE. This CDR3 contains 13 residues. TCRdb used MiXCR to reprocess the 5' RACE reads, holding one entry per CDR3 protein. The table shows a few hundred thousand distinct CDR3 sequences, with 15% to 20% occurring only once. General study results and limits: Significantly higher representation of disease-linked clones was reported for matched ankylosing spondylitis synovial fluid. Seemingly distinctive of ankylosing spondylitis blood was a TCR beta motif formed by eight highly homologous variants.

This chain connects TRBV5-6 to TRBJ2-2; D is unresolved. The receptor was derived from a male donor with ankylosing spondylitis. Specimen: blood, either unsorted or a sorted T cell fraction (not recorded which). The CDR3 sequence: CASSVHSTGELFF. CDR3 coding DNA: TGTGCCAGCAGCGTACACAGTACCGGGGAGCTGTTTTTT.